This TCR beta chain is from a study of breast tumors, draining lymph nodes, adjacent tissues. Study observations and caveats: Compared with lymph nodes, tumors were less diverse; compared with nontumor tissue, more. Data only fit, rather than demonstrated, lymph node origin of most tumor T cells. Luminal-like breast cancer showed significantly higher tumor–nontumor repertoire similarity than basal-like. Findings are consistent with lymph node origin and intratumoral expansion of most tumor T cells.

The V end lost 6 bases, the J end lost 3 bases, and 14 bases lay between the germline ends. Germline V gene data show CDR1 as MNHEY and CDR2 as SVGEGT. CDR3 size: 14 residues. This clonotype came up many times. Its specificity is unknown. TCRdb fed the multiplex PCR reads into MiXCR, producing one record per CDR3 protein. The table has over 70,000 distinct CDR3 sequences, approximately 29% seen once. Samples came from axillary lymph nodes draining the breast cancer. The rearrangement links TRBV6-2 or TRBV6-3 to TRBJ1-2, with D possibly TRBD1 on 6 matching bases. Sequences were obtained from axillary lymph node tissue. This sequence originates from a female donor with breast cancer. Some clones in this sample may be carry-over from other donors' samples. The CDR3 nucleotides are TGTGCCAGCAGACGAACAGGGAGCGACTATGGCTACACCTTC. Its translation: CASRRTGSDYGYTF.